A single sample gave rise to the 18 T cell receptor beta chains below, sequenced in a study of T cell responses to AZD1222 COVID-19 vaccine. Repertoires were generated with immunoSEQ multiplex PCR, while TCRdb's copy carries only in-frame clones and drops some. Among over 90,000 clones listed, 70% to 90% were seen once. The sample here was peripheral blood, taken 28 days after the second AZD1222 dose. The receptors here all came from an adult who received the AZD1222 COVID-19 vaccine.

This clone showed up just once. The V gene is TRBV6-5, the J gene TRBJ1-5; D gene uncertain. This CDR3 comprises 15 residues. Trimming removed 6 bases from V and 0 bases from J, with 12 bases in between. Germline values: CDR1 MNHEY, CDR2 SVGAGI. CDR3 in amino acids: CASRWTAYSNQPQHF. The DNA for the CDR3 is TGTGCCAGCAGGTGGACGGCGTATAGCAATCAGCCCCAGCATTTT.

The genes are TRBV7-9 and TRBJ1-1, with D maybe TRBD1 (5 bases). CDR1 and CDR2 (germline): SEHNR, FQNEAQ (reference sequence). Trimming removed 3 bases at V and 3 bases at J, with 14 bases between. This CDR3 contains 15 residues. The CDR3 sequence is CASSFGGTRDTEAFF. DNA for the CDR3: TGTGCCAGCAGCTTTGGGGGGACCCGGGACACTGAAGCTTTCTTT. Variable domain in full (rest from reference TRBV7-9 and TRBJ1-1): DTGVSQNPRHKITKRGQNVTFRCDPISEHNRLYWYRQTLGQGPEFLTYFQNEAQLEKSRLLSDRFSAERPKGSFSTLEIQRTEQGDSAMYLCASSFGGTRDTEAFFGQGTRLTVV.

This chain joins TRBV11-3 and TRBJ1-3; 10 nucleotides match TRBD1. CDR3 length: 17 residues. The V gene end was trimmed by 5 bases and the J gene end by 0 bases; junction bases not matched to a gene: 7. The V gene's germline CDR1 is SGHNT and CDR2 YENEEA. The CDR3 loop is CASSLRTGGTSGNTIYF. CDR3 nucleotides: TGTGCCAGCAGCCTACGGACAGGGGGGACCTCTGGAAACACCATATATTTT.

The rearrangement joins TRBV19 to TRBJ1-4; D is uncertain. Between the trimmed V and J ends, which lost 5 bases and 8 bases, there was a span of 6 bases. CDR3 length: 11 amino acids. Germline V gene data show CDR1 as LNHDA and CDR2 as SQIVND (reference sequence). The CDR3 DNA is TGTGCCAGTAGTTTACAGGAAAAACTGTTTTTT. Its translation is CASSLQEKLFF. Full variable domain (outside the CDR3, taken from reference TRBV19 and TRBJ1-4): DGGITQSPKYLFRKEGQNVTLSCEQNLNHDAMYWYRQDPGQGLRLIYYSQIVNDFQKGDIAEGYSVSREKKESFPLTVTSAQKNPTAFYLCASSLQEKLFFGSGTQLSVL.

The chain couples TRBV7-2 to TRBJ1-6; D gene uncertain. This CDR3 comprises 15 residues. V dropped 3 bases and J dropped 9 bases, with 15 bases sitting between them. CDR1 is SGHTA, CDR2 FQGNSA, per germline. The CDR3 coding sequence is TGTGCCAGCAGCTTTGGGTCCGGGCAAAGTTCACCCCTCCACTTT. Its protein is CASSFGSGQSSPLHF.

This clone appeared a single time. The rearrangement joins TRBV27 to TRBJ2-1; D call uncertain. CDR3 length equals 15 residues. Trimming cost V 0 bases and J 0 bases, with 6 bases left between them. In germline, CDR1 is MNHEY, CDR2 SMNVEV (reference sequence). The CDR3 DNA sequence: TGTGCCAGCAGTTTATCGTTCGGCTCCTACAATGAGCAGTTCTTC. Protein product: CASSLSFGSYNEQFF.

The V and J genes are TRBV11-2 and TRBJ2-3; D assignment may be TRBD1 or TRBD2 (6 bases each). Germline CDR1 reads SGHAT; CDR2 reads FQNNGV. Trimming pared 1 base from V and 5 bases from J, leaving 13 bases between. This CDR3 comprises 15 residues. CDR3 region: CASSLVRGRLDTQYF. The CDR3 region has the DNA TGTGCCAGCAGCTTAGTTCGGGGGCGGTTAGATACGCAGTATTTT.

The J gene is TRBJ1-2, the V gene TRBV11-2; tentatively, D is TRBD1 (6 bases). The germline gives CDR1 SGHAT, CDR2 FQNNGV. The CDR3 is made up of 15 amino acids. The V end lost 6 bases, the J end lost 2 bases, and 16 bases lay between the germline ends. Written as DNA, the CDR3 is TGTGCCAGCAGGCCTGAAATCGGACAGAACTATGGCTACACCTTC. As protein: CASRPEIGQNYGYTF.

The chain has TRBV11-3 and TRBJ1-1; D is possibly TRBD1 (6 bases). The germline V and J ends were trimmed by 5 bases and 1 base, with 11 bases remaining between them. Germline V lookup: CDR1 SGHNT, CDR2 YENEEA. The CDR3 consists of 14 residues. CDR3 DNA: TGTGCCAGCAGCACGGGACACCCGAACACTGAAGCTTTCTTT. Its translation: CASSTGHPNTEAFF.

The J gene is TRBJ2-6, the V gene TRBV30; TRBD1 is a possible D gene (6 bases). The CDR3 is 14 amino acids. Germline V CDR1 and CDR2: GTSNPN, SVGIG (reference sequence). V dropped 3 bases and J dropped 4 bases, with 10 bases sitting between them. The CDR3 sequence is CAWSTGTGANVLTF. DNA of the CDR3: TGTGCCTGGAGCACAGGGACCGGGGCCAACGTCCTGACTTTC.

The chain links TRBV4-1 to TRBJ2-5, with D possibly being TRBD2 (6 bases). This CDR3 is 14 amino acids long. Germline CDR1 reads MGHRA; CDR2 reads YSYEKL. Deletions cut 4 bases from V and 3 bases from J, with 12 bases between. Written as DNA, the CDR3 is TGCGCCAGCAGCCTCGGGACTTCTAAAGAGACCCAGTACTTC. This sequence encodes CASSLGTSKETQYF.

CDR3: CASSPSGPPSEQYF. CDR3 coding DNA: TGCGCCAGCAGCCCCTCCGGTCCTCCCTCCGAGCAGTACTTC. J is TRBJ2-7 and V is TRBV5-1, with D hard to call. V dropped 4 bases and J dropped 6 bases, with 17 bases sitting between them. The CDR3 runs to 14 residues. Germline V gene data show CDR1 as SGHRS and CDR2 as YFSETQ.

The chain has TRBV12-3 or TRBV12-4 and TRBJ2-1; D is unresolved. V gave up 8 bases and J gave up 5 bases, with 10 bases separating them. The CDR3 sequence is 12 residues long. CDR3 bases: TGTGCCAGCCGCGGAGTCCACAATGAGCAGTTCTTC. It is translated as CASRGVHNEQFF.

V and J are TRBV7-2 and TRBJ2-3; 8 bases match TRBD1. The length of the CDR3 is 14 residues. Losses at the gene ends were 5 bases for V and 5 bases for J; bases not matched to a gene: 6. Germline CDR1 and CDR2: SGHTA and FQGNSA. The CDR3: CASSIGQGRDTQYF. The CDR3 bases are TGTGCCAGCAGCATAGGACAGGGAAGAGATACGCAGTATTTT.

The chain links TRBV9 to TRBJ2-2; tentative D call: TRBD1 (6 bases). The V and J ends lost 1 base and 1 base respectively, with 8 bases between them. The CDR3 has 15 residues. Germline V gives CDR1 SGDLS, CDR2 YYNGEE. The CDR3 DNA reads TGTGCCAGCAGCGTAACGGGACAGAACACCGGGGAGCTGTTTTTT. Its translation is CASSVTGQNTGELFF.

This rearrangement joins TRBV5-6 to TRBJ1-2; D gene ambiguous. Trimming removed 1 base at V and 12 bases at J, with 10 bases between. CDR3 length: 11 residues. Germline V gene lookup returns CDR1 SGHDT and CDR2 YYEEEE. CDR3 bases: TGTGCCAGCAGCTTGTATTCGTCCCACACCTTC. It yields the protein CASSLYSSHTF. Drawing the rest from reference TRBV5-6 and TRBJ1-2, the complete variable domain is DAGVTQSPTHLIKTRGQQVTLRCSPKSGHDTVSWYQQALGQGPQFIFQYYEEEERQRGNFPDRFSGHQFPNYSSELNVNALLLGDSALYLCASSLYSSHTFGSGTRLTVV.

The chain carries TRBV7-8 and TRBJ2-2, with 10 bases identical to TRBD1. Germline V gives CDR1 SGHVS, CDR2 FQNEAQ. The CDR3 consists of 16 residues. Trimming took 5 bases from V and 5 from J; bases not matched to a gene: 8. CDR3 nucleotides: TGTGCCAGCAGCCCGGGACAGGGGAAGGGAACCGGGGAGCTGTTTTTT. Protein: CASSPGQGKGTGELFF.

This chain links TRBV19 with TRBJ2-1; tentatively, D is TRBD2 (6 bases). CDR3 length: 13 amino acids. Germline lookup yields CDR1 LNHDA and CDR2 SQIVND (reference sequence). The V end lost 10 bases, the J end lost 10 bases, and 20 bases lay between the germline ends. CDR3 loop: CATLGGSLGEQFF. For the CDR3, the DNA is TGTGCCACACTTGGGGGGAGCCTCGGGGAGCAGTTCTTC.